This TCR beta chain was identified in a study of vaccination and CD4 T cells after COVID-19. Study information: In the convalescent group, nasal swab PCR was SARS-CoV-2 positive; under ten cases were mild and one severe. Once diagnosed, patients had post-COVID samples drawn a median approximately 99 days later (range 35 to 161). Cells were stimulated with overlapping spike peptide pools from SARS-CoV-2, HCoV-NL63, HCoV-OC43 and HCoV-229E.

With regard to this clonotype: Its target is not known.

Germline V gene data show CDR1 as MNHNS and CDR2 as SASEGT. The CDR3 sequence is 15 residues long. V shed 6 bases and J shed 3 bases, with 15 bases lying between them. The treatment was: roughly ten-day PBMC culture with coronavirus spike peptide pools or control peptides (ViraFEST assay). Researchers used the Oncomine TCR Beta short-read assay to sequence DNA from cultured CD4+ T cells. TCRdb called the PCR reads again in MiXCR, with one record for every CDR3 protein. The sample has about 10,000 distinct CDR3 sequences, around 55% seen once. Material for sequencing was CD4+ T cells from blood, cultured in vitro. The clonotype was recovered from a human donor who had recovered from COVID-19. The V gene is TRBV6-1, the J gene TRBJ1-5; perhaps TRBD1 as D (6 bases). CDR3 bases: TGTGCCAGCAGACACAACGGACAGTACAATCAGCCCCAGCATTTT. Its translation is CASRHNGQYNQPQHF.